This TCR beta chain emerged from a study of blood T cell repertoires in COVID-19. Background on the study: From the United States, Italy and Spain came samples of acute and convalescent COVID-19.

Measured with immunoSEQ multiplex PCR; TCRdb has only the in-frame clones, and not every one. The data hold fewer than 400,000 clones, with approximately 86% observed a single time. V gave up 5 bases and J gave up 7 bases; unmatched junction bases: 19. CDR1 SGHAT and CDR2 FQNNGV come from the germline V gene. The CDR3 runs to 18 residues. The sequencing sample was made of peripheral blood. The receptor's source is a human donor in a cohort sampled during active COVID-19. This chain connects TRBV11-2 to TRBJ2-4; 8 positions match TRBD2. CDR3 sequence reads: CASSLRGFQRGPRNIQYF. Here the CDR3 DNA reads TGTGCCAGCAGCCTACGTGGGTTCCAGCGGGGGCCCCGGAACATTCAGTACTTC.